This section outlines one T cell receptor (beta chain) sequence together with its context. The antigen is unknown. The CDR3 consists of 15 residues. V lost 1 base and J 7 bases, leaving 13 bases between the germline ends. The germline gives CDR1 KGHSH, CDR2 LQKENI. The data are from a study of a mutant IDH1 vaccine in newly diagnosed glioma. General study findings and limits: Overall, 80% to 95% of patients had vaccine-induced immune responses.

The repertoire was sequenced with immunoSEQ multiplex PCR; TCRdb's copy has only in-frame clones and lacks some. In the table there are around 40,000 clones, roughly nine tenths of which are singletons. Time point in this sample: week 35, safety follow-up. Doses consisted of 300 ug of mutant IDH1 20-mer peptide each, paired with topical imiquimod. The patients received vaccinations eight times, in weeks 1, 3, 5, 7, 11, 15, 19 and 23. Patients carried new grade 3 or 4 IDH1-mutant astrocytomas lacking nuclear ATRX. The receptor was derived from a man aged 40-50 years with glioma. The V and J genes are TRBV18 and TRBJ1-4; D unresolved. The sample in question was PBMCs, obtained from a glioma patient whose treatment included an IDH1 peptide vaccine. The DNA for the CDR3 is TGTGCCAGCTCACCACTTCAAGGGTCTGGTGAAAAACTGTTTTTT. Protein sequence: CASSPLQGSGEKLFF.